The clone carrying this T cell receptor beta chain was recorded many times. The antigen remains unidentified. One entry per CDR3 protein, called by TCRdb with MiXCR from the 5' RACE reads. Counted here are about 260,000 distinct CDR3 sequences, 20% to 30% occurring once; the ten biggest clones make up about 0.6%. This entry belongs to a study of CD8 T cells in ankylosing spondylitis. General study results and limits: Within matched ankylosing spondylitis synovial fluid, disease-linked clones were reportedly significantly enriched.

The clonotype originates from a male donor with ankylosing spondylitis or in good health (not recorded which). Sequenced input: blood, either unsorted or a sorted T cell fraction (not recorded which).

CDR3 sequence reads: CASSFSGPNQPQHF. For the CDR3, the DNA is TGTGCCAGCAGCTTCAGCGGACCAAATCAGCCCCAGCATTTT. The chain links TRBV7-9 to TRBJ1-5; D remains ambiguous. The CDR3 covers 14 residues. Trimming left V 3 bases short and J 4 bases short, with 10 bases between. Germline CDR1 and CDR2: SEHNR and FQNEAQ (reference sequence).